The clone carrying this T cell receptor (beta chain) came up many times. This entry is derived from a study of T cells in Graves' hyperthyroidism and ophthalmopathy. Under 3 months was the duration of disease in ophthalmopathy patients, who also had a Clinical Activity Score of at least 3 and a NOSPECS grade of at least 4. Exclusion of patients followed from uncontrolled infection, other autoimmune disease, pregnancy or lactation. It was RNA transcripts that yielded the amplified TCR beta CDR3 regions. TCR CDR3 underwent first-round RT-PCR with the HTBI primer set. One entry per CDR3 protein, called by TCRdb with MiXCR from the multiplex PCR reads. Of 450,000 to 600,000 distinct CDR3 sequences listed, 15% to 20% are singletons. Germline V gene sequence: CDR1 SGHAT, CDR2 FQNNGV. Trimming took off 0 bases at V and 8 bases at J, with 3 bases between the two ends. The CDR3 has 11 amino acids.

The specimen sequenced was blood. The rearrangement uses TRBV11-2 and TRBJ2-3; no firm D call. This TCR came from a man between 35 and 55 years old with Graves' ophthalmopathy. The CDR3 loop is CASSLDGTQYF. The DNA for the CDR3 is TGTGCCAGCAGCTTAGACGGTACGCAGTATTTT.